What follows are 21 T cell receptor beta chains derived from one specimen sequenced in a study of T cell responses to AZD1222 COVID-19 vaccine. Some clones are missing from TCRdb's copy, which holds only in-frame ones; the method was immunoSEQ multiplex PCR. The sample contains about 140,000 clones, about 91% of which appear only once. The source material was peripheral blood, sampled on day 0 of AZD1222 vaccination. The receptors were sampled from an adult in good health.

The chain couples TRBV4-1 to TRBJ2-1, with TRBD2 as a possible D gene (5 bases). The CDR3 has 18 amino acids. Germline lookup yields CDR1 MGHRA and CDR2 YSYEKL. The V and J ends lost 1 base and 1 base respectively, with 17 bases between them. As DNA, the CDR3 is TGCGCCAGCAGCCAAGGGACTTTGCAGCACATATCCTACAATGAGCAGTTCTTC. This codes for CASSQGTLQHISYNEQFF.

This clone has just one count. The chain joins TRBV13 to TRBJ2-7, with 14 positions matching TRBD2. There are 15 residues in the CDR3. Germline assignment: CDR1 PRHDT and CDR2 FYEKMQ (reference sequence). The trim removed 6 bases at V and 3 bases at J, leaving 4 bases unmatched. The DNA for the CDR3 is TGTGCCAGCAGTCGACTAGCGGGGGGGATCTACGAGCAGTACTTC. This gives the protein CASSRLAGGIYEQYF.

This chain connects TRBV27 to TRBJ1-2, with 7 positions matching TRBD1. CDR1 is MNHEY and CDR2 is SMNVEV in the germline V gene (reference sequence). This CDR3 comprises 15 residues. The trim removed 2 bases at V and 3 bases at J, leaving 6 bases unmatched. CDR3 coding DNA: TGTGCCAGCAGTTTAGGGGCAGGGGGTTACTATGGCTACACCTTC. It codes for CASSLGAGGYYGYTF.

This clone has ten or more counts. The chain couples TRBV6-5 to TRBJ2-1; TRBD2 matches 8 bases. CDR1 and CDR2 (germline): MNHEY, SVGAGI. The CDR3 runs to 14 residues. Trimming removed 2 bases from V and 7 bases from J; junction bases left unmatched: 4. CDR3 coding DNA: TGTGCCAGCAGTTACCCGGCTAGCGGGAATGAGCAGTTCTTC. Protein sequence: CASSYPASGNEQFF.

The chain recombines TRBV19 with TRBJ2-7; 7 bases match TRBD1. Germline CDR1 is LNHDA and CDR2 is SQIVND (reference sequence). The CDR3 totals 14 residues. V was pared by 7 bases and J by 2 bases, with 8 bases of the junction left unmatched. CDR3 DNA sequence: TGTGCCAGTACCGACGGCACAGGGGCCTACGAGCAGTACTTC. Its translation is CASTDGTGAYEQYF.

This clone was recorded once. The gene calls are TRBV19 and TRBJ2-7; D might be TRBD2 (6 bases). V gave up 5 bases and J gave up 2 bases, with 10 bases separating them. The V gene's germline CDR1 is LNHDA and CDR2 SQIVND (reference sequence). The CDR3 is 13 amino acids. CDR3 loop: CASSAGSPYEQYF. CDR3 nucleotides: TGTGCCAGTAGTGCGGGATCACCCTACGAGCAGTACTTC.

The chain links TRBV7-9 to TRBJ2-1; 7 bases fit TRBD2. J gave up 8 bases and V 1 base, and 8 bases lay outside the gene matches. The CDR3 runs to 15 residues. CDR1 SEHNR and CDR2 FQNEAQ come from the germline V gene (reference sequence). CDR3 bases: TGTGCCAGCAGCTTAGGGCTAGCGGTTGGAGATGAGCAGTTCTTC. Protein: CASSLGLAVGDEQFF.

The rearrangement uses TRBV7-3 and TRBJ1-1; 7 bases are a match to TRBD1. Germline V gene sequence: CDR1 SGHTA, CDR2 FQGTGA. There are 13 residues in the CDR3. Trimming removed 7 bases from V and 3 bases from J; junction bases left unmatched: 5. CDR3 sequence reads: CASKRDSHTEAFF. The CDR3 coding sequence is TGTGCCAGCAAACGGGACAGTCACACTGAAGCTTTCTTT.

V and J are TRBV21-1 and TRBJ2-2; TRBD2 reflects the table's D call only, with no check against the DNA. TRBV21-1 is noted as a pseudogene. This CDR3 has 15 amino acids. CDR3 nucleotides: TGTGCCAGCTCCTTGTTAGCGGCGAACACCGGGGAGCTGTTTTTT. Protein product: CASSLLAANTGELFF.

The chain recombines TRBV12-3 or TRBV12-4 with TRBJ2-7; D is ambiguous. This CDR3 has 13 residues. V was clipped by 5 bases and J by 3 bases, with 11 bases between them. The CDR3 nucleotides read TGTGCCAGCAGTGTCGGGCCGCTCTACGAGCAGTACTTC. It is translated as CASSVGPLYEQYF.

The chain links TRBV7-2 to TRBJ1-5; unclear D gene. The CDR3 totals 13 residues. CDR1 SGHTA and CDR2 FQGNSA come from the germline V gene. V dropped 5 bases and J dropped 4 bases, with 9 bases sitting between them. The CDR3 loop is CASSIRGNQPQHF. The CDR3 DNA reads TGTGCCAGCAGCATACGAGGGAATCAGCCCCAGCATTTT.

J is TRBJ1-2 and V is TRBV28; D is unresolved. Between the trimmed V and J ends, which lost 6 bases and 8 bases, there was a span of 22 bases. From germline, CDR1 is MDHEN and CDR2 SYDVKM. The CDR3 covers 15 residues. CDR3 in DNA: TGTGCCAGCAGGATTGGACTGGTGGCTCCCTCGGGCTACACCTTC. This sequence encodes CASRIGLVAPSGYTF.

This clone has only a few counts. The V gene is TRBV5-1, the J gene TRBJ1-1; TRBD1 is a possible D gene (5 bases). The V gene lost 4 bases and the J gene lost 1 base, with 14 bases spanning the gap. The CDR3 spans 15 residues. Germline CDR1 reads SGHRS; CDR2 reads YFSETQ. The CDR3 spells CASSVTGTANTEAFF. The CDR3 DNA reads as TGCGCCAGCAGCGTAACCGGGACGGCGAACACTGAAGCTTTCTTT.

The V gene is TRBV5-1, the J gene TRBJ2-7; TRBD1 aligns across 8 bases. CDR1 is SGHRS, CDR2 YFSETQ, per germline. The V gene end was trimmed by 4 bases and the J gene end by 6 bases; junction bases not matched to a gene: 12. CDR3 length equals 15 residues. The CDR3 loop reads CASSGQGALPREQYF. In DNA form, the CDR3 reads TGCGCCAGCAGCGGCCAGGGGGCTCTTCCCCGCGAGCAGTACTTC.

The count of this clone is one. This chain joins TRBV19 and TRBJ1-5, with no clear D. In germline, CDR1 is LNHDA, CDR2 SQIVND (reference sequence). This CDR3 spans 12 amino acids. Trimming left V 3 bases short and J 7 bases short, with 7 bases between. CDR3 DNA: TGTGCCAGTAGTATCAGAGGCCAGCCCCAGCATTTT. It is translated as CASSIRGQPQHF.

The gene calls are TRBV30 and TRBJ2-2, with TRBD2 matching over 9 bases. V was clipped by 5 bases and J by 5 bases; unmatched bases: 6. Germline assignment: CDR1 GTSNPN and CDR2 SVGIG (reference sequence). The CDR3 has 14 residues. The CDR3 loop is CAWSGTSRTGELFF. CDR3 DNA sequence: TGTGCCTGGTCCGGGACTAGCAGAACCGGGGAGCTGTTTTTT.

V is TRBV5-1 and J is TRBJ2-7; tentative D call: TRBD2 (6 bases). V was pared by 0 bases and J by 2 bases, with 15 bases between. The CDR3 has 16 amino acids. Per germline, CDR1 SGHRS and CDR2 YFSETQ. The CDR3 DNA reads as TGCGCCAGCAGCTTGGCCTTCGGGGGTCCTACCTACGAGCAGTACTTC. Amino acid sequence: CASSLAFGGPTYEQYF.

This chain connects TRBV29-1 to TRBJ2-3; D gene uncertain. The CDR3 extends over 12 amino acids. Germline values: CDR1 SQVTM, CDR2 ANQGSEA. With 4 bases removed from V and 2 bases from J, the gap between germline ends came to 7 bases. The CDR3 nucleotides are TGCAGCGTTGGGGATTACACAGATACGCAGTATTTT. Translating gives CSVGDYTDTQYF.

The rearrangement joins TRBV19 to TRBJ1-3; no reliable D call. Trimming removed 4 bases from V and 0 bases from J, with 7 bases in between. CDR3 length: 14 residues. CDR1 and CDR2 from the germline V gene are LNHDA and SQIVND (reference sequence). CDR3 sequence reads: CASSTGGSGNTIYF. In DNA form, the CDR3 reads TGTGCCAGTAGTACAGGCGGCTCTGGAAACACCATATATTTT.

This rearrangement joins TRBV7-2 to TRBJ1-5; no clear D. Germline values: CDR1 SGHTA, CDR2 FQGNSA. Trimming removed 4 bases at V and 0 bases at J, with 4 bases between. CDR3 length: 13 residues. CDR3 sequence: CASSSDSNQPQHF. In nucleotides, the CDR3 is TGTGCCAGCAGCTCGGATAGCAATCAGCCCCAGCATTTT.

This clone was detected once. This chain connects TRBV25-1 to TRBJ1-1; TRBD1 matches at 9 bases. The V gene end was trimmed by 4 bases and the J gene end by 10 bases; junction bases not matched to a gene: 10. Germline-derived CDR1 and CDR2 are MGHDK and SYGVNS. CDR3 length: 14 amino acids. In DNA, the CDR3 is TGTGCCAGCAGTGCGACAGGGGGAAGCTTCCGAGCTTTCTTT. This translates into CASSATGGSFRAFF. The variable domain in full, completed from reference TRBV25-1 and TRBJ1-1, reads EADIYQTPRYLVIGTGKKITLECSQTMGHDKMYWYQQDPGMELHLIHYSYGVNSTEKGDLSSESTVSRIRTEHFPLTLESARPSHTSQYLCASSATGGSFRAFFGQGTRLTVV.